This T cell receptor beta chain was identified in a study of CD8+CD57+ T cells in acquired aplastic anemia. Study as a whole: Sorted CD4+ plus CD8+ cells gave DNA averaging roughly 3 ug. Study-level results: Patients and healthy controls showed no significant CD8+ Simpson's diversity difference. Roughly 31 CD8+ CDR3 sequences were shared between patients and controls.

The germline V gene encodes CDR1 SGHVS and CDR2 FQNEAQ. This CDR3 contains 14 residues. Trimming removed 4 bases from V and 2 bases from J, with 10 bases in between. Genomic DNA was employed as the template in profiling TCR beta VDJ and CDR3. TCRdb re-analysed the reads in MiXCR, keeping a single row per CDR3 protein. Altogether some 280,000 distinct CDR3 sequences are present, approximately 57% being singletons, with the ten largest covering 7.5% to 9%. Only a few counts were recorded for this clonotype. The antigen is undetermined. The V call is TRBV7-8, the J call TRBJ2-3; D might be TRBD1 (6 bases). The sequenced sample consisted of sorted CD4+, CD8+, or CD8+CD57+ T cells (not recorded which) from PBMCs. The receptor's source is a human donor with severe aplastic anemia or a healthy control (not recorded which). Here the CDR3 DNA reads TGTGCCAGCAGCTCCACAGGGTCCACAGATACGCAGTATTTT. Its translation is CASSSTGSTDTQYF.